This entry concerns a single T cell receptor (beta chain). Isolating PBMCs gave at least 7 million of these cells per sample. The sample comes from a study of blood T cells in healthy people across ages. The authors ran a second PCR of about 7 to 12 cycles using a sample-barcoded 5' primer and a J-beta primer mix. Using its own MiXCR run on the 5' RACE reads, TCRdb lists one record per CDR3 protein. The table has 1.5 million to 2 million distinct CDR3 sequences, 28% seen once. There are 11 residues in the CDR3. Per the germline V gene, CDR1 is SEHNR and CDR2 is FQNEAQ (reference sequence). The chain couples TRBV7-9 to TRBJ1-1; 10 bases are a match to TRBD1. Source material: blood. This receptor was obtained from a woman aged 30 to 39 in good health. CDR3 DNA: TGTGGGTGGACAGGGGGAACTGAAGCTTTCTTT. This sequence encodes CGWTGGTEAFF.